This section outlines one T cell receptor (beta chain) sequence together with its context. Its matching antigen is unknown. Donors were healthy HIV-negative adults without recently reported acute infections or vaccinations. Sequencing used immunoSEQ multiplex PCR; TCRdb keeps in-frame clones, though not all of them. The profile shows 150,000 to 200,000 clones, 60% to 75% of them singletons. This sample was included in a study of shared clonotypes between healthy human individuals. General observations from the study: With several donors compared, around 5% of naive CD4 clonotypes were shared.

Germline lookup yields CDR1 SGHRS and CDR2 YFSETQ. Trimming removed 1 base from V and 0 bases from J, with 8 bases in between. The CDR3 extends over 14 amino acids. The receptor's source is a man aged 25-45 years in good health. The V call is TRBV5-1, the J call TRBJ2-7, with unresolved D. Sequenced input: memory CD4+ T cells sorted from blood. The subset was: CD45RA-negative fraction. The CDR3 loop reads CASSLTLSSYEQYF. As DNA, the CDR3 is TGCGCCAGCAGCTTGACCCTGAGCTCCTACGAGCAGTACTTC.